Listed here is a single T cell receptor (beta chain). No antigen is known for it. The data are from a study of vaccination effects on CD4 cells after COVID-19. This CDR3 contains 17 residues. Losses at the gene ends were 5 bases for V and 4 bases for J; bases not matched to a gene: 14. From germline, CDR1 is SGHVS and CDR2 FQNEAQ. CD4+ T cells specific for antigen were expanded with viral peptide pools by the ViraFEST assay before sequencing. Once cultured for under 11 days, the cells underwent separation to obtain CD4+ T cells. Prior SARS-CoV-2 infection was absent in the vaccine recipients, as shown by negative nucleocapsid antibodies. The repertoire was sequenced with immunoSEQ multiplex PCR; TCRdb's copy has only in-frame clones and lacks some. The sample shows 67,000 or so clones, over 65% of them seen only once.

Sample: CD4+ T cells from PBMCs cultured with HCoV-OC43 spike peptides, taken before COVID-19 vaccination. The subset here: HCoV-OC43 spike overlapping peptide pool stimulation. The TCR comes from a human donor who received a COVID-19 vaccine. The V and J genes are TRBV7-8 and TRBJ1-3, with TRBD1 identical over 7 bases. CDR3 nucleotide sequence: TGTGCCAGCAGCCCTAGAGGGCGCGGGACAGAAGGAAACACCATATATTTT. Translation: CASSPRGRGTEGNTIYF.